The 32 T cell receptor beta chains listed next were all sequenced from one sample in a study of blood T cell repertoires in COVID-19 (dated by TCRdb to the early 2020s). The library was made by the immunoSEQ multiplex PCR assay. This immuneACCESS table, as held by TCRdb, lists in-frame sequences with V and J called but not all clones. Of the missing ones, under half trace to an unresolved V gene in checked studies; the others have no known cause. This sample comprises just over 650,000 clones, around 90% of them detected only once. The ten largest clones capture under 0.3% of the sample. The sequenced sample was peripheral blood. All receptors come from a young woman with acute or convalescent COVID-19.

The V gene is TRBV19, the J gene TRBJ2-1, with a tentative D call TRBD1 (5 bases). V lost 5 bases and J lost 1, with 12 bases in between. CDR1 is LNHDA and CDR2 is SQIVND in the germline V gene (reference sequence). CDR3 length: 15 residues. As DNA, the CDR3 is TGTGCCAGTAGTCTGACAGTAAATTCCTACAATGAGCAGTTCTTC. Protein product: CASSLTVNSYNEQFF.

The chain recombines TRBV11-3 with TRBJ1-2; D is ambiguous. Trimming removed 5 bases from V and 4 bases from J, with 11 bases in between. Per the germline V gene, CDR1 is SGHNT and CDR2 is YENEEA. This CDR3 is built from 13 residues. CDR3 DNA sequence: TGTGCCAGCAGCCGGGAGCCCTTCTATGGCTACACCTTC. Encoded protein: CASSREPFYGYTF.

The chain is built from TRBV29-1 and TRBJ2-7, with 8 bases matching TRBD1. The CDR3 spans 14 residues. V lost 6 bases and J lost 0; bases outside the gene matches: 7. The germline CDR1 and CDR2 sequences are SQVTM and ANQGSEA. The CDR3 DNA follows: TGCAGCGTGGAACAGGGGGGCGACTCCTACGAGCAGTACTTC. Its translation: CSVEQGGDSYEQYF.

The chain couples TRBV5-1 to TRBJ1-1; no reliable D call. The V gene lost 0 bases and the J gene lost 5 bases, with 20 bases spanning the gap. Germline CDR1 SGHRS, CDR2 YFSETQ. The CDR3 sequence is 17 residues long. CDR3: CASSLAGVGPGATEAFF. In DNA form, the CDR3 reads TGCGCCAGCAGCTTGGCCGGGGTAGGACCCGGAGCAACTGAAGCTTTCTTT.

This sequence joins TRBV18 and TRBJ1-1; possible D gene TRBD1, 5 bases. Trimming left V 6 bases short and J 4 bases short, with 12 bases between. Germline V gives CDR1 KGHSH, CDR2 LQKENI. The length of the CDR3 is 13 residues. The CDR3 DNA reads TGTGCCAGCTCCCCCGACAGTAGCACTGAAGCTTTCTTT. Encoded protein: CASSPDSSTEAFF. Filled out from reference TRBV18 and TRBJ1-1, the complete variable domain reads NAGVMQNPRHLVRRRGQEARLRCSPMKGHSHVYWYRQLPEEGLKFMVYLQKENIIDESGMPKERFSAEFPKEGPSILRIQQVVRGDSAAYFCASSPDSSTEAFFGQGTRLTVV.

J is TRBJ1-2 and V is TRBV6-2 or TRBV6-3, with a tentative D call TRBD1 (5 bases). The V end was cut by 6 bases, the J end by 3 bases, with 11 bases between. There are 13 residues in the CDR3. Germline V gene data show CDR1 as MNHEY and CDR2 as SVGEGT. CDR3 loop: CASSDDSHYGYTF. The DNA for the CDR3 is TGTGCCAGCAGCGATGACAGCCACTATGGCTACACCTTC.

The V gene is TRBV24-1, the J gene TRBJ1-2; D perhaps matches TRBD1 (6 bases). Trimming took off 4 bases at V and 2 bases at J, with 16 bases between the two ends. The germline V gene encodes CDR1 KGHDR and CDR2 SFDVKD. The CDR3 contains 16 residues. The CDR3 nucleotides read TGTGCCACCAGTGAAACCGGCAGGGGTAGAAACTATGGCTACACCTTC. It encodes CATSETGRGRNYGYTF.

The rearrangement joins TRBV11-3 to TRBJ1-2, with TRBD1 matching 10 bases. Losses at the gene ends were 5 bases for V and 8 bases for J; bases not matched to a gene: 11. This CDR3 has 15 residues. Looked up from germline, CDR1 is SGHNT and CDR2 is YENEEA. DNA of the CDR3: TGTGCCAGCAGCCCACCGGACAGGGGGAGGCACGGCTACACCTTC. Protein product: CASSPPDRGRHGYTF.

The chain joins TRBV4-3 to TRBJ2-4; possibly TRBD1 for D (5 bases). Trimming stripped 1 base from V and 6 bases from J, with 10 bases between. The CDR3 spans 14 residues. The germline V gene has CDR1 LGHNA and CDR2 YSLEER. CDR3: CASSQVGLRNIQYF. CDR3 bases: TGCGCCAGCAGCCAAGTGGGGCTTCGAAACATTCAGTACTTC.

This chain joins TRBV29-1 and TRBJ2-3; TRBD1 matches 9 bases. The CDR3 length is 15 residues. The J segment lost 5 bases and the V segment lost 4 bases, leaving 10 bases of the junction unmatched. CDR1 and CDR2 (germline): SQVTM, ANQGSEA. The CDR3 reads CSVASDRGIGDTQYF. For the CDR3, the DNA is TGCAGCGTTGCCTCGGACAGGGGTATTGGAGATACGCAGTATTTT.

The chain uses TRBV7-2 and TRBJ1-2; TRBD1 agrees at 7 bases. V gave up 7 bases and J gave up 6 bases; unmatched junction bases: 11. CDR1 is SGHTA and CDR2 is FQGNSA in the germline V gene. The CDR3 totals 14 residues. The CDR3 nucleotides are TGTGCCAGCATTTTAGGGGGCAGTGTCGATGGCTACACCTTC. Translating gives CASILGGSVDGYTF.

This chain joins TRBV6-6 and TRBJ2-7; weak D call: TRBD1 (5 bases). Trimming took 5 bases from V and 1 from J, leaving 15 bases between them. Germline-derived CDR1 and CDR2 are MNHNY and SVGAGI (reference sequence). This CDR3 region has 15 residues. CDR3 loop: CASSQRQTASYEQYF. CDR3 bases: TGTGCCAGCAGTCAACGACAGACCGCTTCCTACGAGCAGTACTTC.

This clone was picked up a small number of times. V and J are TRBV5-1 and TRBJ2-5; 9 bases map to TRBD1. J lost 3 bases, V lost 4 bases, and 7 bases had no gene match. The CDR3 consists of 15 residues. The germline CDR1 and CDR2 sequences are SGHRS and YFSETQ. The CDR3 DNA follows: TGCGCCAGCAGCAGGGGACAGGGTTTTGAAGAGACCCAGTACTTC. The encoded protein is CASSRGQGFEETQYF.

The V call is TRBV2, the J call TRBJ2-3; 9 nucleotides agree with TRBD1. V trimming: 6 bases; J trimming: 3 bases; junction bases outside the gene matches: 10. Germline CDR1 is SNHLY and CDR2 is FYNNEI. This CDR3 has 16 amino acids. The chain's CDR3 is CASSLTGGAGTDTQYF. The DNA for the CDR3 is TGTGCCAGCAGCTTAACAGGGGGCGCCGGGACAGATACGCAGTATTTT.

In regard to this clone: This sample includes further DNA sequences coding for the same CDR3. The chain recombines TRBV7-2 with TRBJ2-7; 10 positions agree with TRBD1. CDR3 length: 14 residues. Germline CDR1 is SGHTA and CDR2 is FQGNSA. J was trimmed by 4 bases and V by 5 bases; bases with no gene match: 5. The CDR3 bases are TGTGCCAGCAGCCCTCGGACAGGGGGTTACGAGCAGTACTTC. Its translation: CASSPRTGGYEQYF. The complete variable domain, with remaining parts taken from reference TRBV7-2 and TRBJ2-7, reads GAGVSQSPSNKVTEKGKDVELRCDPISGHTALYWYRQSLGQGLEFLIYFQGNSAPDKSGLPSDRFSAERTGGSVSTLTIQRTQQEDSAVYLCASSPRTGGYEQYFGPGTRLTVT.

V is TRBV7-2 and J is TRBJ2-3; no definite D call. The CDR3 is 13 amino acids. V was trimmed by 5 bases and J by 8 bases, leaving 14 bases between them. Germline loops: CDR1 SGHTA, CDR2 FQGNSA. For the CDR3, the DNA is TGTGCCAGCAGCCCATGGAGAACGGGTACGCAGTATTTT. Translated: CASSPWRTGTQYF.

This clone appeared a few times. CDR3 loop: CSAGAAGTQYF. CDR3 sequence (DNA): TGCAGCGCGGGGGCCGCTGGTACGCAGTATTTT. This chain uses TRBV29-1 with TRBJ2-3; D tentatively reads TRBD1 or TRBD2 (6 bases each). Germline values: CDR1 SQVTM, CDR2 ANQGSEA. The CDR3 extends over 11 amino acids. Trimming stripped 7 bases from V and 8 bases from J, with 13 bases between.

This chain connects TRBV14 to TRBJ1-3; possible D gene TRBD1, 5 bases. V lost 2 bases and J 0 bases, leaving 11 bases between the germline ends. Germline lookup yields CDR1 SGHDN and CDR2 FVKESK. The CDR3 consists of 16 residues. The CDR3 DNA reads as TGTGCCAGCAGCCAATGGGGGGGGATCTCTGGAAACACCATATATTTT. Translation gives CASSQWGGISGNTIYF.

The chain's CDR3 is CASSQVPGRTGDGYTF. The CDR3 bases are TGCGCCAGCAGCCAAGTCCCCGGTAGGACAGGGGATGGCTACACCTTC. V gene TRBV4-1 combines with J gene TRBJ1-2; TRBD1 agrees at 9 bases. With 1 base clipped from V and 6 bases from J, the junction kept 9 bases outside the gene matches. The CDR3 is made up of 16 amino acids. Germline CDR1 MGHRA, CDR2 YSYEKL.

This chain connects TRBV21-1 to TRBJ2-3; no check of the table's D call, TRBD2, against the DNA was made. TRBV21-1 is annotated as a pseudogene. The CDR3 runs to 13 residues. The CDR3 nucleotides are TGTGCCAGCAGGAGAAAAGGCACAGATACGCAGTATTTT. Encoded protein: CASRRKGTDTQYF.

The CDR3 nucleotides read TGTGCCAGCAGCGCCTTTCAGGGGGCGGCTGGAAACACCATATATTTT. Protein sequence: CASSAFQGAAGNTIYF. The chain employs TRBV9 and TRBJ1-3; 8 bases line up with TRBD1. In germline, CDR1 is SGDLS, CDR2 YYNGEE. This CDR3 comprises 16 residues. The V and J ends lost 3 bases and 2 bases, in that order; junction bases with no gene match: 7.

CDR3 sequence: CASSLLGGGVKETQYF. The DNA for the CDR3 is TGCGCCAGCAGCTTGCTGGGCGGGGGGGTTAAAGAGACCCAGTACTTC. The rearrangement joins TRBV5-1 to TRBJ2-5; 9 bases are shared with TRBD2. The V gene end was trimmed by 1 base and the J gene end by 3 bases; junction bases not matched to a gene: 7. The CDR3 spans 16 residues. Germline V gene sequence: CDR1 SGHRS, CDR2 YFSETQ. Drawing the rest from reference TRBV5-1 and TRBJ2-5, the complete variable domain is KAGVTQTPRYLIKTRGQQVTLSCSPISGHRSVSWYQQTPGQGLQFLFEYFSETQRNKGNFPGRFSGRQFSNSRSEMNVSTLELGDSALYLCASSLLGGGVKETQYFGPGTRLLVL.

J is TRBJ2-1 and V is TRBV4-3; D not resolved. The V end lost 4 bases, the J end lost 0 bases, and 10 bases lay between the germline ends. Germline CDR1 is LGHNA and CDR2 is YSLEER. CDR3 length: 15 residues. DNA for the CDR3: TGCGCCAGCAGCCTCGGCGGTAGCTCCTACAATGAGCAGTTCTTC. Protein sequence: CASSLGGSSYNEQFF.

This clone came up once. The chain carries TRBV28 and TRBJ2-7, with D possibly TRBD2 on 6 matching bases. The V end was cut by 5 bases, the J end by 3 bases, with 14 bases between. The CDR3 sequence is 14 residues long. Germline CDR1 is MDHEN and CDR2 is SYDVKM. The CDR3 here is CASSRPGGVYEQYF. The DNA for the CDR3 is TGTGCCAGCAGTCGACCGGGCGGGGTCTACGAGCAGTACTTC.

The chain joins TRBV10-3 to TRBJ2-7; tentatively, D is TRBD1 (6 bases). Trimming took off 4 bases at V and 3 bases at J, with 22 bases between the two ends. CDR3 length: 17 amino acids. Germline V gene data show CDR1 as ENHRY and CDR2 as SYGVKD. DNA of the CDR3: TGTGCCATCAGTGTAACTCATACAGGGAATATTGTCTACGAGCAGTACTTC. This encodes CAISVTHTGNIVYEQYF.

This chain uses TRBV5-1 with TRBJ1-1; 7 bases match TRBD1. J gave up 7 bases and V 4 bases, and 4 bases lay outside the gene matches. The germline V gene has CDR1 SGHRS and CDR2 YFSETQ. The CDR3 loop spans 12 amino acids. CDR3 region: CASSQGGGEAFF. CDR3 in DNA: TGCGCCAGCAGCCAGGGGGGCGGTGAAGCTTTCTTT.

The CDR3 sequence: CASSQEGAGGRSDTQYF. The CDR3 DNA reads as TGTGCCAGCAGCCAAGAAGGAGCGGGGGGGCGTTCGGATACGCAGTATTTT. The gene calls are TRBV4-2 and TRBJ2-3; 10 nucleotides line up with TRBD2. The V and J ends lost 0 bases and 6 bases, in that order; junction bases with no gene match: 9. The CDR3 is 17 residues long. Germline loops: CDR1 LGHNA, CDR2 YNFKEQ.

As concerns this clone: Other DNA sequences in the sample encode the same CDR3. This sequence joins TRBV4-1 and TRBJ2-7; D possibly corresponds to TRBD1 (6 bases). V lost 1 base and J lost 3, with 7 bases in between. Looked up from germline, CDR1 is MGHRA and CDR2 is YSYEKL. The CDR3 has 13 residues. In DNA form, the CDR3 reads TGCGCCAGCAGCCAAGGGGGGCACTACGAGCAGTACTTC. Protein sequence: CASSQGGHYEQYF.

V is TRBV7-6 and J is TRBJ2-1, with TRBD2 as a possible D gene (5 bases). The germline V and J ends were trimmed by 5 bases and 7 bases, with 12 bases remaining between them. CDR3 size: 13 residues. Germline CDR1 is SGHVS and CDR2 is FNYEAQ. The CDR3 DNA reads as TGTGCCAGCAGCCCGGACTTCAGAAATGAGCAGTTCTTC. This translates into CASSPDFRNEQFF.

This clone has just one count. This rearrangement joins TRBV19 to TRBJ1-1; 9 positions agree with TRBD1. The CDR3 sequence is 12 residues long. CDR1 and CDR2 from the germline V gene are LNHDA and SQIVND (reference sequence). V trimming: 8 bases; J trimming: 10 bases; junction bases outside the gene matches: 8. CDR3 sequence (DNA): TGTGCCAGTGGGGACAGGGTATCTACAGCTTTCTTT. It codes for CASGDRVSTAFF.

This clone has a single count. This chain uses TRBV5-1 with TRBJ1-2; 12 bases align to TRBD1. Trimming removed 4 bases from V and 4 bases from J; junction bases left unmatched: 5. CDR1 is SGHRS, CDR2 YFSETQ, per germline. This CDR3 has 15 residues. The CDR3 sequence is CASSAGTGGGYGYTF. The DNA of the CDR3 is TGCGCCAGCAGCGCGGGGACAGGGGGCGGCTATGGCTACACCTTC. Full variable domain (rest looked up from reference TRBV5-1 and TRBJ1-2): KAGVTQTPRYLIKTRGQQVTLSCSPISGHRSVSWYQQTPGQGLQFLFEYFSETQRNKGNFPGRFSGRQFSNSRSEMNVSTLELGDSALYLCASSAGTGGGYGYTFGSGTRLTVV.

The chain couples TRBV5-5 to TRBJ1-4, with TRBD1 identical over 10 bases. The V gene end was trimmed by 4 bases and the J gene end by 4 bases; junction bases not matched to a gene: 4. This CDR3 is built from 15 residues. The germline V gene has CDR1 SGHKS and CDR2 YYEKEE (reference sequence). CDR3 amino acids: CASSPGDRGNEKLFF. The CDR3 DNA is TGTGCCAGCAGCCCCGGGGACAGGGGTAATGAAAAACTGTTTTTT.